This TCR beta chain was captured in a study of cytomegalovirus exposure and HLA in healthy donors. Germline CDR1 is SGDLS and CDR2 is YYNGEE. This CDR3 spans 15 amino acids. The ends were cut back, 0 bases at V and 4 bases at J, with 10 bases in the middle. Concerning this clone: Its specificity is not known.

Study-wide points: A highly shared variant cluster was judged a likely technical artifact. A later analysis appeared to link common viral pathogens to several of the most significant clusters.

This PCR relied on a set of 60 Vbeta primers and 13 Jbeta primers. Sequencing used immunoSEQ multiplex PCR; TCRdb keeps in-frame clones, though not all of them. The table counts some 130,000 clones; 1.5% to 2% lies in the top ten. The chain carries TRBV9 and TRBJ2-2; D is uncertain. The TCR was taken from a man aged 18 to 30 in good health and CMV-seronegative. The sequenced sample was PBMCs. This CDR3 reads CASSVVPGFTGELFF. CDR3 DNA sequence: TGTGCCAGCAGCGTAGTGCCCGGGTTCACCGGGGAGCTGTTTTTT.